These 29 T cell receptor beta chains were sequenced from one sample in a study of sequential checkpoint blockade in melanoma. Specified treatment: randomized to nivolumab then ipilimumab (arm A) or the reverse (arm B). Repertoires were generated with immunoSEQ multiplex PCR, while TCRdb's copy carries only in-frame clones and drops some. The sample lists 3,000 to 4,500 clones; approximately 25% were seen once. The sample here was tumor tissue (inferred from file names), taken from a patient given nivolumab and ipilimumab in sequence. The receptors were sampled from a human donor with melanoma.

This clone has a count of ten or more. CDR3 region: CASSVSGGVETQYF. The CDR3 nucleotides read TGTGCCAGCAGCGTATCAGGAGGAGTGGAGACCCAGTACTTC. The chain is built from TRBV9 and TRBJ2-5; TRBD2 might be the D (5 bases). The V gene lost 1 base and the J gene lost 5 bases, with 12 bases spanning the gap. This CDR3 is 14 amino acids long. Germline CDR1 reads SGDLS; CDR2 reads YYNGEE.

This sequence joins TRBV30 and TRBJ1-1, with D maybe TRBD1 (5 bases). Germline lookup yields CDR1 GTSNPN and CDR2 SVGIG (reference sequence). Trimming pared 4 bases from V and 2 bases from J, leaving 14 bases between. The CDR3 is made up of 14 amino acids. The CDR3 here is CAWNYGQVNTEAFF. The CDR3 nucleotides are TGTGCCTGGAACTATGGACAAGTTAACACTGAAGCTTTCTTT. The complete variable domain, with remaining parts taken from reference TRBV30 and TRBJ1-1, reads SQTIHQWPATLVQPVGSPLSLECTVEGTSNPNLYWYRQAAGRGLQLLFYSVGIGQISSEVPQNLSASRPQDRQFILSSKKLLLSDSGFYLCAWNYGQVNTEAFFGQGTRLTVV.

This clone was counted a few times. The V gene is TRBV4-1, the J gene TRBJ2-6, with 7 bases identical to TRBD1. This CDR3 is 19 amino acids long. The junction had 12 bases not matched to a gene; V was cut back by 4 bases and J by 0 bases. Per germline, CDR1 MGHRA and CDR2 YSYEKL. CDR3 DNA: TGCGCCAGCAGCCCTCGGGACAGAAAATTTTCCTCTGGGGCCAACGTCCTGACTTTC. This codes for CASSPRDRKFSSGANVLTF.

The V and J genes are TRBV19 and TRBJ2-3, with 8 bases identical to TRBD1. Germline CDR1 LNHDA, CDR2 SQIVND (reference sequence). The V segment lost 6 bases and the J segment 3 bases; nucleotides outside the gene matches: 5. The CDR3 covers 14 residues. The CDR3 reads CASSDRGSTDTQYF. CDR3 DNA sequence: TGTGCCAGTAGCGACAGGGGCTCTACAGATACGCAGTATTTT.

In this sample, this clone is large. This chain links TRBV28 with TRBJ2-1; D ambiguous. The V gene lost 5 bases and the J gene lost 10 bases, with 18 bases spanning the gap. In germline, CDR1 is MDHEN, CDR2 SYDVKM. This CDR3 has 14 amino acids. In DNA form, the CDR3 reads TGTGCCAGCAGTATGGGCCTCTACTTCTTCGAGCAGTTCTTC. As protein: CASSMGLYFFEQFF.

This clone is judged medium-sized. This CDR3 is CASSPVFGRGTESNQPQHF. Here the CDR3 DNA reads TGTGCCAGCAGCCCGGTTTTCGGCAGGGGAACTGAGAGCAATCAGCCCCAGCATTTT. This rearrangement joins TRBV11-3 to TRBJ1-5, with D possibly being TRBD1 (6 bases). This CDR3 region has 19 residues. Trimming removed 5 bases from V and 1 base from J, with 24 bases in between. The germline V gene encodes CDR1 SGHNT and CDR2 YENEEA.

The V gene is TRBV5-1, the J gene TRBJ2-5; 10 nucleotides align to TRBD2. V shed 1 base, J shed 5 bases, and the junction held 11 bases outside the gene matches. This CDR3 spans 17 amino acids. CDR1 is SGHRS, CDR2 YFSETQ, per germline. Written as DNA, the CDR3 is TGCGCCAGCAGCTTGAACCCTAGCGGGAGTGGGTGGGAGACCCAGTACTTC. It yields the protein CASSLNPSGSGWETQYF.

This CDR3 is CASRMGPYQPQHF. Here the CDR3 DNA reads TGTGCCAGCCGCATGGGACCCTATCAGCCCCAGCATTTT. This chain links TRBV7-4 with TRBJ1-5; a weak D match, TRBD1 (5 bases). There are 13 residues in the CDR3. The germline V and J ends were trimmed by 8 bases and 5 bases, with 13 bases remaining between them. Germline-derived CDR1 and CDR2 are SGHVT and SQSDAQ. Supplemented by reference TRBV7-4 and TRBJ1-5, the full variable domain reads GAGVSQSPRYKVAKRGRDVALRCDSISGHVTLYWYRQTLGQGSEVLTYSQSDAQRDKSGRPSGRFSAERPERSVSTLKIQRTEQGDSAVYLCASRMGPYQPQHFGDGTRLSIL.

The table lists this clone with many counts. The chain uses TRBV11-3 and TRBJ1-2; D perhaps matches TRBD1 (6 bases). The CDR3 has 15 residues. The V gene lost 5 bases and the J gene lost 8 bases, with 21 bases spanning the gap. Germline V lookup: CDR1 SGHNT, CDR2 YENEEA. The CDR3 DNA sequence: TGTGCCAGCAGCCTTCCGACCAGGGGCCTCACGGGCTACACCTTC. It codes for CASSLPTRGLTGYTF.

By share of the sample, this clone is medium-sized. The V gene is TRBV9, the J gene TRBJ1-1; unclear D gene. This CDR3 contains 13 residues. V was shortened by 4 bases and J by 4 bases, with 11 bases between the two germline ends. Germline CDR1 SGDLS, CDR2 YYNGEE. The CDR3 sequence: CASSQRVRTEAFF. CDR3 nucleotide sequence: TGTGCCAGCAGCCAGAGGGTGCGCACTGAAGCTTTCTTT.

The table lists this clone with a few counts. The chain has TRBV11-3 and TRBJ2-3; a weak D match, TRBD1 (6 bases). This CDR3 region has 15 residues. V was shortened by 0 bases and J by 0 bases, with 7 bases between the two germline ends. CDR1 is SGHNT, CDR2 YENEEA, per germline. DNA of the CDR3: TGTGCCAGCAGCTTAGAAGGGGGTAGCACAGATACGCAGTATTTT. Amino acids: CASSLEGGSTDTQYF.

The chain joins TRBV30 to TRBJ1-4, with D uncertain. The V gene lost 1 base and the J gene lost 0 bases, with 12 bases spanning the gap. From germline, CDR1 is GTSNPN and CDR2 SVGIG (reference sequence). The CDR3 has 16 residues. The CDR3 loop is CAWSGEWAATNEKLFF. Written as DNA, the CDR3 is TGTGCCTGGAGTGGGGAGTGGGCAGCAACTAATGAAAAACTGTTTTTT. Full variable domain (outside the CDR3, taken from reference TRBV30 and TRBJ1-4): SQTIHQWPATLVQPVGSPLSLECTVEGTSNPNLYWYRQAAGRGLQLLFYSVGIGQISSEVPQNLSASRPQDRQFILSSKKLLLSDSGFYLCAWSGEWAATNEKLFFGSGTQLSVL.

This chain joins TRBV5-1 and TRBJ2-1, with D tentatively TRBD1 (5 bases). CDR1 and CDR2 (germline): SGHRS, YFSETQ. Between the trimmed V and J ends, which lost 4 bases and 9 bases, there was a span of 23 bases. The CDR3 has 16 residues. DNA of the CDR3: TGCGCCAGCAGCATGTCTTTTGGGGCAATAGAAAGTGAGCAGTTCTTC. Translated: CASSMSFGAIESEQFF.

The J gene is TRBJ2-5, the V gene TRBV28, with D possibly TRBD1 on 5 matching bases. The CDR3 extends over 13 amino acids. In germline, CDR1 is MDHEN, CDR2 SYDVKM. Trimming left V 9 bases short and J 4 bases short, with 15 bases between. The CDR3 protein is CASKSQGLETQYF. The CDR3, as DNA: TGTGCCAGTAAGTCGCAGGGCTTAGAGACCCAGTACTTC.

V is TRBV15 and J is TRBJ1-5; possible D gene TRBD1, 5 bases. Germline assignment: CDR1 LNHNV and CDR2 YYDKDF (reference sequence). The CDR3 consists of 15 residues. Trimming left V 4 bases short and J 4 bases short, with 14 bases between. In nucleotides, the CDR3 is TGTGCCACCAGCATCCGCCGGGGGGGGAATCAGCCCCAGCATTTT. Encoded protein: CATSIRRGGNQPQHF. The entire variable domain, with the rest obtained from reference TRBV15 and TRBJ1-5, is as follows: DAMVIQNPRYQVTQFGKPVTLSCSQTLNHNVMYWYQQKSSQAPKLLFHYYDKDFNNEADTPDNFQSRRPNTSFCFLDIRSPGLGDTAMYLCATSIRRGGNQPQHFGDGTRLSIL.

V and J are TRBV5-1 and TRBJ1-6; TRBD1 agrees at 7 bases. The CDR3 sequence is 16 residues long. The germline V gene encodes CDR1 SGHRS and CDR2 YFSETQ. V lost 0 bases and J lost 8; bases outside the gene matches: 8. CDR3 coding DNA: TGCGCCAGCAGCTTGGGGCCCAGACAGGGTTATTCACCCCTCCACTTT. Protein: CASSLGPRQGYSPLHF. Based on the CDR3 plus reference TRBV5-1 and TRBJ1-6, the full variable domain is KAGVTQTPRYLIKTRGQQVTLSCSPISGHRSVSWYQQTPGQGLQFLFEYFSETQRNKGNFPGRFSGRQFSNSRSEMNVSTLELGDSALYLCASSLGPRQGYSPLHFGNGTRLTVT.

J is TRBJ2-7 and V is TRBV11-3; no clear D. Looked up from germline, CDR1 is SGHNT and CDR2 is YENEEA. The CDR3 contains 14 residues. Trimming took off 5 bases at V and 2 bases at J, with 13 bases between the two ends. CDR3 in amino acids: CASSHSTETYEQYF. The CDR3 DNA is TGTGCCAGCAGCCATTCGACTGAGACCTACGAGCAGTACTTC.

The gene calls are TRBV6-8 and TRBJ2-5; possibly TRBD1 for D (6 bases). This CDR3 contains 17 residues. V lost 1 base and J 1 base, leaving 16 bases between the germline ends. Germline assignment: CDR1 MNHGY and CDR2 SAAAGT. For the CDR3, the DNA is TGTGCCAGCAGTTACTTCAGGGGTGTGACTGGCCAAGAGACCCAGTACTTC. This sequence encodes CASSYFRGVTGQETQYF.

The chain employs TRBV5-1 and TRBJ1-1, with TRBD1 matching over 7 bases. With 2 bases clipped from V and 1 base from J, the junction kept 5 bases outside the gene matches. CDR1 is SGHRS and CDR2 is YFSETQ in the germline V gene. The CDR3 spans 15 residues. CDR3 residues: CASSLRGPQNTEAFF. The CDR3 DNA reads TGCGCCAGCAGCTTAAGGGGGCCCCAGAACACTGAAGCTTTCTTT.

The V gene is TRBV6-8, the J gene TRBJ1-5; TRBD1 is a possible D gene (5 bases). The V gene lost 2 bases and the J gene lost 3 bases, with 26 bases spanning the gap. From germline, CDR1 is MNHGY and CDR2 SAAAGT. This CDR3 contains 20 residues. The CDR3 spells CASSYPQGGVGSVANQPQHF. DNA for the CDR3: TGTGCCAGCAGTTACCCTCAGGGCGGCGTTGGGTCAGTCGCCAATCAGCCCCAGCATTTT.

This clone was found many times. The V and J genes are TRBV11-1 and TRBJ2-1, with D possibly matching TRBD1 (6 bases). Per germline, CDR1 SGHAT and CDR2 FQDESV (reference sequence). V was clipped by 4 bases and J by 5 bases, with 18 bases between them. CDR3 length: 16 residues. For the CDR3, the DNA is TGTGCCAGCAGCTGGCCTAGGCAGCAGGGGAACAATGAGCAGTTCTTC. It yields the protein CASSWPRQQGNNEQFF. The variable domain in full, with the rest retrieved from reference TRBV11-1 and TRBJ2-1, is EAEVAQSPRYKITEKSQAVAFWCDPISGHATLYWYRQILGQGPELLVQFQDESVVDDSQLPKDRFSAERLKGVDSTLKIQPAELGDSAMYLCASSWPRQQGNNEQFFGPGTRLTVL.

This clone was detected many times. The rearrangement links TRBV11-3 to TRBJ1-4; D is possibly TRBD1 (5 bases). Between the trimmed V and J ends, which lost 3 bases and 7 bases, there was a span of 18 bases. Per the germline V gene, CDR1 is SGHNT and CDR2 is YENEEA. The CDR3 is 16 amino acids. CDR3 coding DNA: TGTGCCAGCAGCTTGGGCGTGAGGGGATTGAGTGAAAAACTGTTTTTT. Its translation is CASSLGVRGLSEKLFF. Based on the CDR3 plus reference TRBV11-3 and TRBJ1-4, the full variable domain is EAGVVQSPRYKIIEKKQPVAFWCNPISGHNTLYWYLQNLGQGPELLIRYENEEAVDDSQLPKDRFSAERLKGVDSTLKIQPAELGDSAVYLCASSLGVRGLSEKLFFGSGTQLSVL.

This clone counts as medium-sized. V gene TRBV29-1 combines with J gene TRBJ2-1; D might be TRBD1 or TRBD2, each matching 5 bases. V lost 2 bases and J lost 6, with 11 bases in between. Germline V gene sequence: CDR1 SQVTM, CDR2 ANQGSEA. The CDR3 covers 13 residues. The CDR3 spells CSVERGESNEQFF. DNA for the CDR3: TGCAGCGTTGAAAGAGGGGAGTCCAATGAGCAGTTCTTC.

This clone is large in the sample. The genes are TRBV29-1 and TRBJ2-1; 8 bases map to TRBD1. The CDR3 loop spans 13 amino acids. In germline, CDR1 is SQVTM, CDR2 ANQGSEA. J was trimmed by 9 bases and V by 6 bases; bases with no gene match: 10. The CDR3 spells CSVLGQGRGEQFF. As DNA, the CDR3 is TGCAGCGTCCTAGGACAGGGTCGGGGTGAGCAGTTCTTC.

In its sample, this clone was seen once. V is TRBV5-1 and J is TRBJ2-3, with D perhaps being TRBD1 or TRBD2 (5 bases each). The ends were cut back, 2 bases at V and 5 bases at J, with 12 bases in the middle. The CDR3 loop spans 14 amino acids. Germline V lookup: CDR1 SGHRS, CDR2 YFSETQ. This CDR3 is CASSFGARGDTQYF. The DNA of the CDR3 is TGCGCCAGCAGCTTCGGGGCCCGTGGAGATACGCAGTATTTT.

This clone was observed at least ten times. This chain connects TRBV11-3 to TRBJ2-2; 11 nucleotides agree with TRBD2. CDR1 and CDR2 from the germline V gene are SGHNT and YENEEA. This CDR3 has 17 residues. V trimming: 5 bases; J trimming: 9 bases; junction bases outside the gene matches: 14. In nucleotides, the CDR3 is TGTGCCAGCAGCCGGACTAGCGGGTGGGAAATGGGCCGGGAGCTGTTTTTT. Its translation: CASSRTSGWEMGRELFF.

The chain couples TRBV29-1 to TRBJ2-3, with 11 bases aligning to TRBD2. The CDR3 has 19 amino acids. Trimming removed 5 bases from V and 2 bases from J; junction bases left unmatched: 18. Looked up from germline, CDR1 is SQVTM and CDR2 is ANQGSEA. CDR3 loop: CSVQGKSAGTSGFTDTQYF. Written as DNA, the CDR3 is TGCAGCGTTCAGGGGAAATCGGCCGGGACTAGCGGCTTCACAGATACGCAGTATTTT.

This clone was recorded a few times. The rearrangement uses TRBV11-3 and TRBJ1-4; 12 bases match TRBD1. Germline values: CDR1 SGHNT, CDR2 YENEEA. CDR3 length: 15 residues. The ends lost 3 bases at V and 10 bases at J; junction bases unmatched: 6. CDR3 bases: TGTGCCAGCAGCTTTGGGGACAGGGGGCCTGGAAAACTGTTTTTT. The encoded protein is CASSFGDRGPGKLFF.

This clone ranks as medium-sized. The V and J genes are TRBV6-8 and TRBJ2-1; tentatively, D is TRBD2 (6 bases). The CDR3 totals 14 residues. V was trimmed by 4 bases and J by 3 bases, leaving 10 bases between them. The germline V gene has CDR1 MNHGY and CDR2 SAAAGT. CDR3 sequence: CASSWFGSYNEQFF. In DNA form, the CDR3 reads TGTGCCAGCAGTTGGTTCGGGAGCTACAATGAGCAGTTCTTC.